This TCR beta chain was profiled in a study of blood T cell repertoires in COVID-19. Study details: Acute and convalescent COVID-19 samples came from the United States, Italy and Spain.

Deletions cut 3 bases from V and 0 bases from J, with 9 bases between. This CDR3 has 15 amino acids. The V gene's germline CDR1 is MNHNS and CDR2 SASEGT. In the source study's methods: How many nucleated cells were present was estimated from reference gene primer amplification. TCRdb keeps only in-frame clones here, not all; method: immunoSEQ multiplex PCR. V and J calls and clone size are as listed in that table; D and trimming were resolved from the DNA. There are approximately 70,000 clones in the sample; roughly four fifths occur only once, and roughly 4.7% lies in the top ten. The sequenced sample was peripheral blood. The clonotype originates from a woman in her fifties or sixties with acute or convalescent COVID-19. This chain connects TRBV6-1 to TRBJ1-5, with a possible D match to TRBD1 (5 bases). CDR3 bases: TGTGCCAGCAGTGAGCAGGGAATTAGCAATCAGCCCCAGCATTTT. Translating it yields CASSEQGISNQPQHF.